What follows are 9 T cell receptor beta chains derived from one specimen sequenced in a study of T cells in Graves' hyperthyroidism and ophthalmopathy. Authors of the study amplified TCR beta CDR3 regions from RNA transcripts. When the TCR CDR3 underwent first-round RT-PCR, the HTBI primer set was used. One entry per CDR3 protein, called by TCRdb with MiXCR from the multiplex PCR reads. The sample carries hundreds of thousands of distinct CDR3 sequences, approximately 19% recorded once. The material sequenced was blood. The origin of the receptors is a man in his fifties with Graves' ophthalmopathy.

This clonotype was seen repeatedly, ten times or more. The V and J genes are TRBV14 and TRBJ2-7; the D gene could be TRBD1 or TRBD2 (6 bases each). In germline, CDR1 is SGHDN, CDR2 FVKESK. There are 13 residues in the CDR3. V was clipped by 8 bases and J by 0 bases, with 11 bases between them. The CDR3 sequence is CASAKGGSYEQYF. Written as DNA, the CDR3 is TGTGCCAGCGCAAAGGGGGGCTCCTACGAGCAGTACTTC.

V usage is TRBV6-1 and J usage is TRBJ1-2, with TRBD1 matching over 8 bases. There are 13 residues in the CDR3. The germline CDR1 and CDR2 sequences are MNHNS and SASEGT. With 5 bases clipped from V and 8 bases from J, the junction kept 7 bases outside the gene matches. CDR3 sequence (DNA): TGTGCCAGCAGTCCGACAGGGGACGGCGGCTACACCTTC. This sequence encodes CASSPTGDGGYTF.

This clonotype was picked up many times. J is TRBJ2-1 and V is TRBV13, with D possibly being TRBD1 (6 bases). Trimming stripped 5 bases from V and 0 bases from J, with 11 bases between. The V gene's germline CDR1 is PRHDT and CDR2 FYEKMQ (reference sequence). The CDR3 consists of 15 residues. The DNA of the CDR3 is TGTGCCAGCAGCCCCCCAGGGGCCTCCTACAATGAGCAGTTCTTC. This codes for CASSPPGASYNEQFF.

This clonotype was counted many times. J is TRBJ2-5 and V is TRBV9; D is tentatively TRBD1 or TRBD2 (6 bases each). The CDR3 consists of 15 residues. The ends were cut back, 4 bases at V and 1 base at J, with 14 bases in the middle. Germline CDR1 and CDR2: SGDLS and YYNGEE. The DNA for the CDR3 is TGTGCCAGCAGCACGGGGGCTACACGCCAAGAGACCCAGTACTTC. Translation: CASSTGATRQETQYF. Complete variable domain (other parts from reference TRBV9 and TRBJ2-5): DSGVTQTPKHLITATGQRVTLRCSPRSGDLSVYWYQQSLDQGLQFLIQYYNGEERAKGNILERFSAQQFPDLHSELNLSSLELGDSALYFCASSTGATRQETQYFGPGTRLLVL.

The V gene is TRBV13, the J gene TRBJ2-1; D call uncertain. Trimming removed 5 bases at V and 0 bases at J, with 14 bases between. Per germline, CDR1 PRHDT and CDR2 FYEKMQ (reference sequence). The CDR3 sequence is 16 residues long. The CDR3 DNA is TGTGCCAGCAGCCAAGAAACTGTAAGCTCCTACAATGAGCAGTTCTTC. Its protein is CASSQETVSSYNEQFF.

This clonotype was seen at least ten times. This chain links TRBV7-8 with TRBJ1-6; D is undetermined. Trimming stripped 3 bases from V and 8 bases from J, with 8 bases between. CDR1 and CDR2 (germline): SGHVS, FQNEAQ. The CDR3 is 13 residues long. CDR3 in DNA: TGTGCCAGCAGCTTGCACCAGGATTCACCCCTCCACTTT. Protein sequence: CASSLHQDSPLHF.

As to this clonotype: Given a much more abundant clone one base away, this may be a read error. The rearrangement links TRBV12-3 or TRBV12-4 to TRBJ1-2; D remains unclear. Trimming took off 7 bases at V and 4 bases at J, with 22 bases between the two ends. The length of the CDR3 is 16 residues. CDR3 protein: CASTIGRRLLGYGYTF. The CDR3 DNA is TGTGCCAGCACCATCGGACGGAGGCTTTTGGGCTATGGCTACACCTTC.

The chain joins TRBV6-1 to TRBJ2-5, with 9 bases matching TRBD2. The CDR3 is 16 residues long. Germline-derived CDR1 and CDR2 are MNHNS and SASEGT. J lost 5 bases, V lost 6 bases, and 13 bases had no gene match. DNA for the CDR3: TGTGCCAGCAGCCGGGGGGTAGCGGGAGAGTACGAGACCCAGTACTTC. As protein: CASSRGVAGEYETQYF.

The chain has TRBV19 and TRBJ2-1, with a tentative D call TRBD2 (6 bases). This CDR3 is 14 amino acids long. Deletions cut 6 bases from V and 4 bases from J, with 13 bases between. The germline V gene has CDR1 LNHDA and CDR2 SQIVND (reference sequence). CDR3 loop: CASRDGSSYNEQFF. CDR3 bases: TGTGCCAGTAGAGACGGGAGTTCTTACAATGAGCAGTTCTTC.